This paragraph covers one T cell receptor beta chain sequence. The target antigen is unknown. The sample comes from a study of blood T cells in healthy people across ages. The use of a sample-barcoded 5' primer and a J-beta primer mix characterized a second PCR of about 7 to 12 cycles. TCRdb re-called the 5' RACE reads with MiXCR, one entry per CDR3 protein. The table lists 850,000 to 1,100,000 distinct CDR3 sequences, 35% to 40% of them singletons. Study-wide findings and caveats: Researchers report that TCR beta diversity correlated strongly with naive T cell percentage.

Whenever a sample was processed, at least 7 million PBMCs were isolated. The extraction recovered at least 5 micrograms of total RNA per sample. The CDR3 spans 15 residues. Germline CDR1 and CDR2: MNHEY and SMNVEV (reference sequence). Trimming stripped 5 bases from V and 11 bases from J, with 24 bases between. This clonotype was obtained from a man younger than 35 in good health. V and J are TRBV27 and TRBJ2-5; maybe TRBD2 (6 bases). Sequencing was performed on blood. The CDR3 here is CASSPITGAQFGQYF. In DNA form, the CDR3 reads TGTGCCAGCAGTCCTATAACGGGAGCCCAGTTCGGACAGTACTTC.